The 29 T cell receptor beta chains reported below all come from one sample, sequenced in a study of blood T cell repertoires in COVID-19. Libraries were prepared by immunoSEQ multiplex PCR; TCRdb keeps only in-frame clonotypes and omits some of them. Of 250,000 to 300,000 clones in the sample, around 90% were seen once. Sequencing used peripheral blood. These TCRs come from a man over 45 with acute or convalescent COVID-19.

In its sample, this clone was seen once. The gene calls are TRBV6-2 or TRBV6-3 and TRBJ1-6; D might be TRBD1 (6 bases). Trimming removed 4 bases at V and 7 bases at J, with 14 bases between. Germline CDR1 reads MNHEY; CDR2 reads SVGEGT. The CDR3 extends over 15 amino acids. CDR3 protein: CASSSGQRQNSPLHF. CDR3 coding DNA: TGTGCCAGCAGTTCCGGACAGAGACAAAATTCACCCCTCCACTTT.

The V and J genes are TRBV19 and TRBJ2-7; 8 nucleotides align to TRBD1. The CDR3 is 13 residues long. V was clipped by 2 bases and J by 4 bases; unmatched bases: 1. CDR1 and CDR2 (germline): LNHDA, SQIVND (reference sequence). CDR3 sequence reads: CASSIQGAYEQYF. In DNA, the CDR3 is TGTGCCAGTAGTATACAGGGGGCTTACGAGCAGTACTTC. The full variable domain, in which reference TRBV19 and TRBJ2-7 provide the parts outside the CDR3, is DGGITQSPKYLFRKEGQNVTLSCEQNLNHDAMYWYRQDPGQGLRLIYYSQIVNDFQKGDIAEGYSVSREKKESFPLTVTSAQKNPTAFYLCASSIQGAYEQYFGPGTRLTVT.

This clone was counted ten times or more. The CDR3 region is CASSNRDSYTDTQYF. The CDR3 DNA reads TGTGCCAGCAGTAACCGGGACAGCTACACAGATACGCAGTATTTT. The V call is TRBV27, the J call TRBJ2-3; 7 nucleotides line up with TRBD1. CDR3 size: 15 residues. Germline assignment: CDR1 MNHEY and CDR2 SMNVEV (reference sequence). Trimming took 5 bases from V and 2 from J; bases not matched to a gene: 7.

Here the CDR3 reads CASSRNRGVKDTEAFF. CDR3 sequence (DNA): TGTGCCAGCAGCCGGAACAGGGGGGTGAAGGACACTGAAGCTTTCTTT. The chain carries TRBV7-3 and TRBJ1-1; 8 positions agree with TRBD1. The CDR3 is made up of 16 amino acids. With 5 bases clipped from V and 3 bases from J, the junction kept 11 bases outside the gene matches. Germline assignment: CDR1 SGHTA and CDR2 FQGTGA. The full variable domain, rest sourced from reference TRBV7-3 and TRBJ1-1, is GAGVSQTPSNKVTEKGKYVELRCDPISGHTALYWYRQSLGQGPEFLIYFQGTGAADDSGLPNDRFFAVRPEGSVSTLKIQRTERGDSAVYLCASSRNRGVKDTEAFFGQGTRLTVV.

The chain has TRBV6-5 and TRBJ2-7; 11 bases map to TRBD2. V dropped 5 bases and J dropped 2; count of bases not matched to a gene: 5. CDR1 is MNHEY and CDR2 is SVGAGI in the germline V gene. The CDR3 is made up of 15 amino acids. CDR3 protein: CASSKTSGGPYEQYF. CDR3 bases: TGTGCCAGCAGTAAAACTAGCGGGGGTCCCTACGAGCAGTACTTC.

Notes on this clone: At the DNA level, this CDR3 is encoded by other sequences in the same sample as well. V gene TRBV5-1 combines with J gene TRBJ2-5, with TRBD2 matching over 7 bases. CDR1 SGHRS and CDR2 YFSETQ come from the germline V gene. J lost 1 base, V lost 4 bases, and 4 bases had no gene match. The CDR3 runs to 14 residues. CDR3 loop: CASSPGGGQETQYF. Written as DNA, the CDR3 is TGCGCCAGCAGCCCCGGCGGGGGCCAAGAGACCCAGTACTTC.

V and J are TRBV27 and TRBJ2-1, with 11 bases fitting TRBD2. From germline, CDR1 is MNHEY and CDR2 SMNVEV (reference sequence). The trim removed 6 bases at V and 7 bases at J, leaving 8 bases unmatched. CDR3 length: 15 amino acids. The CDR3 DNA reads TGTGCCAGCAGAATGGGACTAGCGGTCCCGAATGAGCAGTTCTTC. Its protein product is CASRMGLAVPNEQFF.

The chain links TRBV6-2 or TRBV6-3 to TRBJ1-5, with 8 bases lining up with TRBD1. The CDR3 spans 15 residues. Unmatched junction bases numbered 6, after V lost 2 bases and J lost 6 bases. Germline assignment: CDR1 MNHEY and CDR2 SVGEGT. CDR3 amino acids: CASSYALDRGQPQHF. The CDR3 nucleotides read TGTGCCAGCAGTTACGCCCTCGACAGGGGTCAGCCCCAGCATTTT.

The J gene is TRBJ1-3, the V gene TRBV5-1; 7 bases align to TRBD1. Per the germline V gene, CDR1 is SGHRS and CDR2 is YFSETQ. The CDR3 has 15 amino acids. Trimming removed 0 bases from V and 3 bases from J; junction bases left unmatched: 3. CDR3 in amino acids: CASSLAGTDGNTIYF. The CDR3, as DNA: TGCGCCAGCAGCTTGGCCGGGACAGATGGAAACACCATATATTTT.

This clone was detected only once. In nucleotides, the CDR3 is TGTGCCAGCAGTCCCGGACAGGATCAGCCCCAGCATTTT. Its translation: CASSPGQDQPQHF. This sequence joins TRBV12-3 or TRBV12-4 and TRBJ1-5; 7 bases agree with TRBD1. CDR3 length: 13 amino acids. Trimming at V came to 5 bases and at J to 5 bases, leaving 3 bases not matched to a gene.

The chain recombines TRBV7-9 with TRBJ2-4; tentative D call: TRBD1 (7 bases). The CDR3 is 16 residues long. V was trimmed by 1 base and J by 8 bases, leaving 18 bases between them. Germline-derived CDR1 and CDR2 are SEHNR and FQNEAQ (reference sequence). The CDR3 sequence: CASSLDRRGRGDIQYF. CDR3 nucleotide sequence: TGTGCCAGCAGCTTAGATAGGAGGGGGCGCGGGGACATTCAGTACTTC.

The V call is TRBV2, the J call TRBJ1-2, with 9 nucleotides matching TRBD1. Per germline, CDR1 SNHLY and CDR2 FYNNEI. The CDR3 sequence is 16 residues long. The V and J ends lost 2 bases and 2 bases, in that order; junction bases with no gene match: 6. The CDR3 DNA reads TGTGCCAGCAGTGAACCGTACAGGGGGCTGAACTATGGCTACACCTTC. Protein: CASSEPYRGLNYGYTF.

Details on this clone: A read error may be the cause here, since a much bigger clone is one base away. The J gene is TRBJ1-5, the V gene TRBV27; the D is unclear. CDR1 and CDR2 from the germline V gene are MNHEY and SMNVEV (reference sequence). Trimming removed 3 bases from V and 1 base from J, with 7 bases in between. The CDR3 is made up of 14 amino acids. CDR3 bases: TGTGCCAGCAGTTTGCGGCAGAGCAATCAGCCCCAGCATTTT. Amino acid sequence: CASSLRQSNQPQHF.

The rearrangement joins TRBV6-5 to TRBJ1-2, with D maybe TRBD1 (5 bases). CDR3 length equals 14 residues. V was shortened by 6 bases and J by 4 bases, with 15 bases between the two germline ends. Germline CDR1 is MNHEY and CDR2 is SVGAGI. The CDR3 here is CASSNDRAPYGYTF. CDR3 sequence (DNA): TGTGCCAGCAGCAACGACAGAGCACCCTATGGCTACACCTTC.

The J gene is TRBJ2-5, the V gene TRBV18, with D possibly TRBD1 on 6 matching bases. V gave up 2 bases and J gave up 5 bases, with 15 bases separating them. Germline V gives CDR1 KGHSH, CDR2 LQKENI. This CDR3 region has 15 residues. CDR3 coding DNA: TGTGCCAGCTCACCAAACGGACAGCAGACGGAGACCCAGTACTTC. It encodes CASSPNGQQTETQYF.

This clone occurred once. Here the CDR3 DNA reads TGTGCCAGTAGTATTCCTCCCGGGGAGCTGTTTTTT. Amino acid sequence: CASSIPPGELFF. This sequence joins TRBV19 and TRBJ2-2, with D hard to call. The CDR3 runs 12 residues. Trimming took 3 bases from V and 6 from J, leaving 5 bases between them. Germline CDR1 reads LNHDA; CDR2 reads SQIVND (reference sequence).

The DNA for the CDR3 is TGTGCCAGCAGCCTCAGGGAATGGGATGGCTACACCTTC. Residues: CASSLREWDGYTF. The chain has TRBV9 and TRBJ1-2, with D tentatively TRBD1 (5 bases). The V end lost 4 bases, the J end lost 6 bases, and 13 bases lay between the germline ends. The CDR3 totals 13 residues. The germline V gene has CDR1 SGDLS and CDR2 YYNGEE.

This chain connects TRBV7-2 to TRBJ1-5, with 7 nucleotides matching TRBD1. The J segment lost 3 bases and the V segment lost 1 base, leaving 3 bases of the junction unmatched. Germline V gives CDR1 SGHTA, CDR2 FQGNSA. This CDR3 contains 15 residues. Written as DNA, the CDR3 is TGTGCCAGCAGCTTAGGGGACAGTCTCAATCAGCCCCAGCATTTT. Its protein product is CASSLGDSLNQPQHF.

As concerns this clone: One end of the junction does not line up with germline, which may come from a read error. The chain recombines TRBV19 with TRBJ1-2; D is perhaps TRBD1 (5 bases). The CDR3 is made up of 12 amino acids. CDR1 and CDR2 (germline): LNHDA, SQIVND (reference sequence). The CDR3 DNA follows: TGTGCCAGTAGTATTGGGGGGAAAGGGATCTCCTTC. Protein sequence: CASSIGGKGISF.

The chain recombines TRBV29-1 with TRBJ2-5; no clear D. The CDR3 is 12 amino acids. Germline values: CDR1 SQVTM, CDR2 ANQGSEA. V was cut by 4 bases and J by 4 bases, with 10 bases left in between. The CDR3 nucleotides read TGCAGCGTTGTGCGCGGAGCAGAGACCCAGTACTTC. It specifies CSVVRGAETQYF.

The chain combines TRBV19 with TRBJ2-7; TRBD2 matches 11 bases. There are 13 residues in the CDR3. Germline V CDR1 and CDR2: LNHDA, SQIVND (reference sequence). With V trimmed by 11 bases and J by 3 bases, 6 bases remained unmatched. CDR3 loop: CACSGTSGYEQYF. In nucleotides, the CDR3 is TGTGCCTGCTCCGGGACTAGCGGCTACGAGCAGTACTTC.

V gene TRBV27 combines with J gene TRBJ1-2; TRBD1 agrees at 10 bases. The CDR3 is made up of 14 amino acids. Trimming took 4 bases from V and 4 from J; bases not matched to a gene: 3. In germline, CDR1 is MNHEY, CDR2 SMNVEV (reference sequence). This CDR3 is CASSSTGGRYGYTF. The CDR3 DNA sequence: TGTGCCAGCAGTTCGACAGGGGGCCGCTATGGCTACACCTTC.

The J gene is TRBJ2-7, the V gene TRBV10-3; D uncertain. The germline V gene has CDR1 ENHRY and CDR2 SYGVKD. Trimming removed 10 bases at V and 0 bases at J, with 16 bases between. The CDR3 sequence is 14 residues long. The CDR3 protein is CATGGQASSYEQYF. CDR3 in DNA: TGTGCCACTGGTGGGCAGGCGAGCTCCTACGAGCAGTACTTC.

The chain employs TRBV18 and TRBJ2-1; a possible D gene is TRBD1 (7 bases). The CDR3 covers 14 residues. V gave up 5 bases and J gave up 5 bases, with 13 bases separating them. Germline V gene sequence: CDR1 KGHSH, CDR2 LQKENI. In DNA form, the CDR3 reads TGTGCCAGCTCAGCCTCCAGGGGGGACAATGAGCAGTTCTTC. It translates to CASSASRGDNEQFF.

The V gene is TRBV29-1, the J gene TRBJ1-1; 8 bases map to TRBD1. Germline values: CDR1 SQVTM, CDR2 ANQGSEA. V lost 8 bases to trimming and J lost 5 bases; unmatched junction nucleotides: 4. This CDR3 region has 11 residues. This chain's CDR3 is CSPGGATEAFF. The CDR3 coding sequence is TGCAGCCCAGGGGGCGCGACTGAAGCTTTCTTT.

This clone was seen only a few times. The chain couples TRBV5-4 to TRBJ2-1; 12 bases map to TRBD2. After removal of 4 bases from V and 2 bases from J, the junction contained 7 bases not matched to a gene. Per the germline V gene, CDR1 is SGHNT and CDR2 is YYREEE (reference sequence). CDR3 length equals 17 residues. The CDR3 DNA reads TGTGCCAGCAGCCCCCGGACTAGCGGGGACGCCTACAATGAGCAGTTCTTC. Its protein product is CASSPRTSGDAYNEQFF.

The rearrangement uses TRBV5-1 and TRBJ2-3; possibly TRBD2 for D (6 bases). The CDR3 loop spans 14 amino acids. The germline gives CDR1 SGHRS, CDR2 YFSETQ. Deletions cut 8 bases from V and 4 bases from J, with 17 bases between. This CDR3 is CASWRDSWADTQYF. For the CDR3, the DNA is TGCGCCAGTTGGCGGGACTCATGGGCAGATACGCAGTATTTT.

V gene TRBV18 combines with J gene TRBJ1-1; 7 nucleotides match TRBD1. The ends lost 6 bases at V and 0 bases at J; junction bases unmatched: 1. The CDR3 consists of 13 residues. Germline V lookup: CDR1 KGHSH, CDR2 LQKENI. The CDR3 reads CASSQGVNTEAFF. DNA of the CDR3: TGTGCCAGCTCGCAGGGGGTGAACACTGAAGCTTTCTTT.

As concerns this clone: The sample holds other DNA sequences that translate to the same CDR3. The CDR3 spells CASTLGGGGYTF. DNA for the CDR3: TGTGCCAGCACCCTGGGAGGGGGAGGCTACACCTTC. This rearrangement joins TRBV12-3 or TRBV12-4 to TRBJ1-2, with D tentatively TRBD1 (6 bases). The CDR3 is 12 amino acids. The germline V and J ends were trimmed by 7 bases and 8 bases, with 14 bases remaining between them.